This T cell receptor (beta chain) was identified in a study of blood T cells in healthy people across ages. Whole-study context: The capture of about one barcoded beta molecule per two T cells was achieved by template switching. Points from the study as a whole: Observed TCR beta diversity showed a strong correlation with the percentage of naive T cells as measured by flow cytometry. Per million T cells, TCR beta diversity dropped roughly linearly as age increased.

Healthy Caucasian individuals from Russia aged about 6 to 100 were enrolled as donors. About this clonotype: Its target is not known.

A sample-barcoded 5' primer and a J-beta primer mix were used in a second PCR of about 7 to 12 cycles. TCRdb recomputed calls from the 5' RACE reads with MiXCR, one row per CDR3 protein. The sample gives 650,000 to 700,000 distinct CDR3 sequences, about 30% of which show up once; just over 15% is in the top ten. V was trimmed by 4 bases and J by 2 bases, leaving 15 bases between them. The CDR3 loop spans 15 amino acids. Per germline, CDR1 SGHRS and CDR2 YFSETQ. The chain carries TRBV5-1 and TRBJ1-1; D gene unclear. The sample comprised blood. The receptor was derived from a woman older than 75 in good health. CDR3 bases: TGCGCCAGCAGCAAGGTGTCAGGCCCCAACACTGAAGCTTTCTTT. Its protein is CASSKVSGPNTEAFF.